This TCR beta chain was documented in a study of blood T cell repertoires in COVID-19 (dated by TCRdb to 2020 to 2021). Notes on the research overall: Samples covering the acute and convalescent phases of COVID-19 were provided by collaborators in the United States, Italy and Spain. The material from the prospective study consisted of cDNA or gDNA derived from T cells, B-cell-depleted T cells, or PBMCs. The dataset comprised deeply sampled blood TCRbeta repertoires from subjects exposed to, actively infected with, or recovered from COVID-19. The repertoires were released in a freely available public database intended as a resource for research on the immune response to SARS-CoV-2. The samples were drawn from two sources: the first 160 participants of the ongoing ImmuneRACE study, and approximately 1,300 subjects contributed by 6 global collaborators. A de-identified subject ID, COVID-19 status, age in years and sex were almost always included in the sample metadata. Where available, HLA class I and class II types were taken from metadata supplied by the sample provider and were not determined by assay-based typing.

Whole blood was collected in K2EDTA tubes by collaborating institutions according to the institutions' own protocols. For TCRbeta analysis, collaborators shipped samples as frozen whole blood, isolated PBMCs, or DNA extracted from either of those sample types. TCRbeta CDR3 regions were amplified from genomic DNA using the immunoSEQ Assay, a bias-controlled multiplex PCR. In the paper's pipeline: The number of nucleated cells in each sample was estimated by amplification of reference gene primers within the assay. To quantify the absolute abundance of each unique TCRbeta CDR3 rearrangement, sequence reads were collapsed and filtered. Productive Simpson clonality was computed per sample as the square root of Simpson's diversity index over productive rearrangements. TCRdb took this table from immuneACCESS and kept in-frame rearrangements with V and J called. Such tables lack part of the clones; where checked against another copy, unresolved V genes explain under half of the gap, and the rest is unexplained. V and J calls and clone size follow that table, whereas D and trimming were derived from the DNA. This sample is represented by approximately 400,000 clones; around 92% of them were singletons. The top ten clones comprise 0.95% to 1.5% of the sample.

Trimming takes 5 bases off V and 0 bases off J; junction bases not matched to a gene: 6. Sequences MGHRA (CDR1) and YSYEKL (CDR2) are obtained from the germline V gene. The CDR3 has 15 amino acids, counting the end cysteine and phenylalanine. Only CDR3 DNA remains: 45 bases, in frame from the first base. Points on this clone: The antigen it binds to is not known. Base-call qualities are not available, and no considerably larger clone is one nucleotide away.

Points the paper makes about the study in general: The amount of clinical and demographic metadata varied by source and participant and was provided uncurated.

Recombination connected TRBV4-1 to TRBJ2-7; 8 junctional bases match TRBD1. This TCR came from a man aged 40-50 years with acute or convalescent COVID-19. Sequencing used peripheral blood. CDR3 reads: CASSYKTGGSYEQYF. The DNA sequence reads TGCGCCAGCAGCTACAAAACAGGGGGCTCCTACGAGCAGTACTTC.